These 21 T cell receptor beta chains share one sample of origin, sequenced in a study of CD8+ T cells in alopecia areata. cDNA prepared by RNA extraction and subsequent reverse transcription served as the template for sequencing. TCRdb's copy holds only in-frame clones and misses some; the assay was immunoSEQ multiplex PCR. The sample lists 140,000 to 150,000 clones, around two thirds seen once, with 35% to 40% in the top ten. The sequenced sample was CD8+ T cells sorted from blood. All receptors derive from a human donor in good health.

The V gene is TRBV4-1, the J gene TRBJ2-2; TRBD2 matches at 9 bases. This CDR3 is built from 17 residues. The V segment lost 1 base and the J segment 3 bases; nucleotides outside the gene matches: 6. CDR1 is MGHRA, CDR2 YSYEKL, per germline. CDR3 region: CASSQGWTSEYTGELFF. DNA of the CDR3: TGCGCCAGCAGCCAAGGTTGGACTAGCGAATACACCGGGGAGCTGTTTTTT.

The rearrangement joins TRBV5-6 to TRBJ1-2; D is unclear. Germline CDR1 and CDR2: SGHDT and YYEEEE. V lost 3 bases and J 6 bases, leaving 6 bases between the germline ends. The CDR3 is 11 residues long. CDR3 sequence (DNA): TGTGCCAGCAGCTCCCCGGATGGCTACACCTTC. Translating it yields CASSSPDGYTF.

The CDR3: CASGTGGSNQPQHF. The CDR3 nucleotides read TGTGCCAGCGGGACGGGCGGGAGCAATCAGCCCCAGCATTTT. The rearrangement links TRBV4-2 to TRBJ1-5, with D possibly matching TRBD1 (5 bases). Deletions cut 8 bases from V and 1 base from J, with 12 bases between. CDR3 length: 14 residues. Per germline, CDR1 LGHNA and CDR2 YNFKEQ.

The chain employs TRBV5-4 and TRBJ1-2; D not resolved. The V end was cut by 10 bases, the J end by 7 bases, with 17 bases between. Germline V gene lookup returns CDR1 SGHNT and CDR2 YYREEE (reference sequence). The CDR3 is 12 residues long. CDR3 region: CAARLGWGGYTF. CDR3 bases: TGTGCCGCCCGGCTGGGCTGGGGTGGCTACACCTTC.

The chain employs TRBV20-1 and TRBJ1-2; TRBD1 is a possible D gene (6 bases). Germline CDR1 DFQATT, CDR2 SNEGSKA (reference sequence). V gave up 3 bases and J gave up 8 bases, with 10 bases separating them. The CDR3 totals 11 residues. Written as DNA, the CDR3 is TGCAGTGCTAGCACAGGGTACGGCTACACCTTC. As protein: CSASTGYGYTF.

CDR3 region: CASSTRQGPDTQYF. CDR3 nucleotides: TGTGCCAGCAGCACTCGACAGGGCCCAGATACGCAGTATTTT. The V call is TRBV9, the J call TRBJ2-3; TRBD1 agrees at 7 bases. CDR1 is SGDLS and CDR2 is YYNGEE in the germline V gene. The CDR3 has 14 amino acids. Losses at the gene ends were 4 bases for V and 4 bases for J; bases not matched to a gene: 6.

Worth noting for this clone: This same CDR3 is encoded by further DNA sequences in the sample. This chain joins TRBV29-1 and TRBJ2-1; 9 bases agree with TRBD2. This CDR3 comprises 11 residues. Germline V gives CDR1 SQVTM, CDR2 ANQGSEA. V lost 3 bases and J lost 12; bases outside the gene matches: 3. The CDR3 DNA is TGCAGCGTTGATTTGCGGGAGGGGCAGTTCTTC. Protein sequence: CSVDLREGQFF.

This rearrangement joins TRBV27 to TRBJ2-7; D is possibly TRBD2 (6 bases). The CDR3 has 13 residues. Deletions cut 5 bases from V and 7 bases from J, with 15 bases between. Germline V gene sequence: CDR1 MNHEY, CDR2 SMNVEV (reference sequence). CDR3: CASSQGLAREQYF. The CDR3 DNA reads TGTGCCAGCAGTCAAGGGCTAGCGAGGGAGCAGTACTTC.

This clone was recorded only once. The chain couples TRBV13 to TRBJ1-1; 9 positions match TRBD1. CDR1 is PRHDT, CDR2 FYEKMQ, per germline (reference sequence). The V and J ends lost 5 bases and 1 base, in that order; junction bases with no gene match: 5. This CDR3 has 15 amino acids. DNA of the CDR3: TGTGCCAGCAGCCGATCGGGACAGGGGAACACTGAAGCTTTCTTT. This encodes CASSRSGQGNTEAFF.

This chain joins TRBV5-1 and TRBJ2-1; D not resolved. The CDR3 consists of 16 residues. Germline assignment: CDR1 SGHRS and CDR2 YFSETQ. The V end lost 0 bases, the J end lost 0 bases, and 10 bases lay between the germline ends. This CDR3 is CASSLEFVSSYNEQFF. CDR3 sequence (DNA): TGCGCCAGCAGCTTGGAGTTTGTAAGCTCCTACAATGAGCAGTTCTTC.

The chain carries TRBV29-1 and TRBJ2-1; 13 bases line up with TRBD2. V lost 1 base to trimming and J lost 5 bases; unmatched junction nucleotides: 8. The CDR3 sequence is 17 residues long. From germline, CDR1 is SQVTM and CDR2 ANQGSEA. CDR3 coding DNA: TGCAGCGTTGAAGTACGGGGGACTAGCGGGGTGAACAATGAGCAGTTCTTC. Translated: CSVEVRGTSGVNNEQFF.

This clone was detected only a few times. The CDR3 here is CASSGLAGKETQYF. The CDR3 DNA reads TGTGCCAGCAGTGGACTAGCGGGGAAAGAGACCCAGTACTTC. The rearrangement links TRBV6-6 to TRBJ2-5, with 12 bases lining up with TRBD2. Trimming cost V 5 bases and J 3 bases; bases outside gene matches: 1. In germline, CDR1 is MNHNY, CDR2 SVGAGI (reference sequence). The CDR3 loop spans 14 amino acids.

The chain joins TRBV29-1 to TRBJ1-2, with a weak D call TRBD1 (5 bases). In germline, CDR1 is SQVTM, CDR2 ANQGSEA. The V and J ends lost 6 bases and 4 bases respectively, with 15 bases between them. The CDR3 sequence is 13 residues long. The CDR3 spells CSVESRGPYGYTF. The CDR3 nucleotides read TGCAGCGTAGAATCGCGGGGACCCTATGGCTACACCTTC.

This chain joins TRBV2 and TRBJ2-2; TRBD1 matches 9 bases. Trimming removed 9 bases from V and 4 bases from J; junction bases left unmatched: 6. The CDR3 length is 14 residues. The germline CDR1 and CDR2 sequences are SNHLY and FYNNEI. The CDR3 bases are TGTGCCAGTGAGACAGGGGGGAGCACCGGGGAGCTGTTTTTT. Amino acid sequence: CASETGGSTGELFF.

The chain employs TRBV5-1 and TRBJ2-7; TRBD2 is a possible D gene (6 bases). Germline V CDR1 and CDR2: SGHRS, YFSETQ. Trimming shortened V by 1 base and J by 6 bases, and 14 bases separated the two germline ends. The CDR3 loop spans 14 amino acids. The CDR3: CASSLKGGGREQYF. In DNA, the CDR3 is TGCGCCAGCAGCTTGAAGGGAGGAGGACGCGAGCAGTACTTC.

The V call is TRBV29-1, the J call TRBJ2-7; 11 bases agree with TRBD2. V shed 3 bases and J 2 bases; nucleotides not matched to a gene: 12. CDR1 and CDR2 from the germline V gene are SQVTM and ANQGSEA. This CDR3 comprises 17 residues. CDR3 amino acids: CSVEGGQGLADTYEQYF. Here the CDR3 DNA reads TGCAGCGTTGAGGGGGGACAGGGACTAGCGGATACCTACGAGCAGTACTTC.

The J gene is TRBJ2-7, the V gene TRBV11-2; D may correspond to TRBD1 or TRBD2 (5 bases each). The V end was cut by 2 bases, the J end by 7 bases, with 6 bases between. The germline CDR1 and CDR2 sequences are SGHAT and FQNNGV. The CDR3 covers 11 residues. CDR3 amino acids: CASSLWGEQYF. The CDR3 DNA reads as TGTGCCAGCAGCTTATGGGGGGAGCAGTACTTC.

This clone has only a few counts. V usage is TRBV5-6 and J usage is TRBJ2-7; 7 bases agree with TRBD1. CDR3 length equals 13 residues. J was trimmed by 3 bases and V by 2 bases; bases with no gene match: 2. In germline, CDR1 is SGHDT, CDR2 YYEEEE. In DNA, the CDR3 is TGTGCCAGCAGCTTTACAGGGGTCTACGAGCAGTACTTC. Translation gives CASSFTGVYEQYF.

This clone was seen a few times. The chain recombines TRBV7-9 with TRBJ2-7; the match to TRBD1 covers 9 bases. V lost 2 bases, J lost 6 bases, and 8 bases stayed unmatched. Germline CDR1 reads SEHNR; CDR2 reads FQNEAQ (reference sequence). CDR3 size: 15 residues. The CDR3 DNA follows: TGTGCCAGCAGCTTAAGCGGGACAGGGATCGCCGAGCAGTACTTC. Amino acids: CASSLSGTGIAEQYF.

This clone was recorded a few times. V gene TRBV4-1 combines with J gene TRBJ2-2; D assignment may be TRBD1 or TRBD2 (5 bases each). Germline V gene data show CDR1 as MGHRA and CDR2 as YSYEKL. V lost 4 bases to trimming and J lost 3 bases, with 18 bases between them. The CDR3 totals 17 residues. The CDR3 region has the DNA TGCGCCAGCAGCCCTCTAACGTTGGGGGTTGACACCGGGGAGCTGTTTTTT. The encoded protein is CASSPLTLGVDTGELFF.

This clone was observed many times. This chain joins TRBV20-1 and TRBJ2-5, with a weak D call TRBD2 (5 bases). This CDR3 is built from 11 residues. The V end was cut by 8 bases, the J end by 0 bases, with 7 bases between. CDR1 is DFQATT, CDR2 SNEGSKA, per germline (reference sequence). In DNA, the CDR3 is TGCAGTAAGGACTACCAAGAGACCCAGTACTTC. Translating it yields CSKDYQETQYF.